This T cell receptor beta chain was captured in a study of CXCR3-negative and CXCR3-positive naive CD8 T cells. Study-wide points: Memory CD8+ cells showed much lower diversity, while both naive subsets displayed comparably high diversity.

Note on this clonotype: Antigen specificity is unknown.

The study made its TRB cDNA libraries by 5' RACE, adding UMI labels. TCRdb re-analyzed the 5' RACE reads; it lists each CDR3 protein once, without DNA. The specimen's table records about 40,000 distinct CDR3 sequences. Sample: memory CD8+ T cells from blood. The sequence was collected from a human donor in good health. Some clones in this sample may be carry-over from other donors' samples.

CDR3 amino acids: CSVEVTKASYYNGQFF. The chain recombines TRBV29-1 with TRBJ2-1; TCRdb indicates TRBD2, and absent DNA this call remains unverified. The CDR3 loop spans 16 amino acids. CDR1 is SQVTM, CDR2 ANQGSEA, per germline.